The clone carrying this T cell receptor beta chain was observed a handful of times. Its antigen is unknown. These data belong to a study of identical twins. Findings of the study overall: In drawing conclusions, the study used cross-sectional statistical analysis and did not follow the same donors. Among out-of-frame alpha sequences shared by twins, low generation probability occurred in excess.

The ends were cut back, 5 bases at V and 4 bases at J, with 15 bases in the middle. This CDR3 spans 15 amino acids. A template switching step contributed a universal primer site, while unique molecular identifiers were present in the cDNA. A single record per CDR3 protein comes from TCRdb applying MiXCR to the 5' RACE reads. Seen here are around 1.7 million distinct CDR3 sequences, under 35% observed once, and the top ten hold over 0.25%. Material: cord blood. The V call is TRBV12-3 or TRBV12-4, the J call TRBJ2-1; the D gene is possibly TRBD2 (6 bases). This clonotype originated in a newborn girl in good health. The CDR3 DNA follows: TGTGCCAGCAGTCCGAAGGGACTTAAATACAATGAGCAGTTCTTC. Protein product: CASSPKGLKYNEQFF.